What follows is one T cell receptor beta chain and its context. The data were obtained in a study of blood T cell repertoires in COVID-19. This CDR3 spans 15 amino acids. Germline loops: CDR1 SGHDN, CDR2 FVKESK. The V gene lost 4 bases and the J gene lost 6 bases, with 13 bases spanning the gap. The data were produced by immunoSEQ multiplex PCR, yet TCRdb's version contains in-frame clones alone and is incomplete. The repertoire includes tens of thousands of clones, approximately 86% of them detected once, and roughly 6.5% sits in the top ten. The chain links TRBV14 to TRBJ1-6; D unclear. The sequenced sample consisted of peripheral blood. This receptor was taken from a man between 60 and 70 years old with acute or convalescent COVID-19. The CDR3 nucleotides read TGTGCCAGCAGCCCGAGGGCAATACCTAATTCACCCCTCCACTTT. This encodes CASSPRAIPNSPLHF.